These 11 T cell receptor beta chains came from one sample sequenced in a study of post-analysis software for immune sequencing data. TCR beta cDNA libraries had unique molecular identifiers. One entry per CDR3 protein, called by TCRdb with MiXCR from the PCR reads. The data contain roughly 160,000 distinct CDR3 sequences, about 34% of them singletons. The specimen comprised blood, sampled after autologous hematopoietic stem cell transplantation. Source of these receptors: a girl aged 5-17 years with multiple sclerosis.

The rearrangement joins TRBV7-2 to TRBJ2-1; no firm D call. Germline CDR1 reads SGHTA; CDR2 reads FQGNSA. The CDR3 contains 13 residues. Trimming cost V 3 bases and J 6 bases, with 9 bases left between them. In nucleotides, the CDR3 is TGTGCCAGCAGCTTCGGTTATGGCAATGAGCAGTTCTTC. Translated: CASSFGYGNEQFF.

The chain carries TRBV15 and TRBJ1-2; D is unclear. The CDR3 contains 17 residues. V lost 0 bases, J lost 0 bases, and 14 bases lay in between. Germline CDR1 reads LNHNV; CDR2 reads YYDKDF (reference sequence). CDR3 nucleotides: TGTGCCACCAGCAGAGATCGGGGTTCTGGAGCTAACTATGGCTACACCTTC. This encodes CATSRDRGSGANYGYTF. Combining the CDR3 with reference TRBV15 and TRBJ1-2 gives the whole variable domain DAMVIQNPRYQVTQFGKPVTLSCSQTLNHNVMYWYQQKSSQAPKLLFHYYDKDFNNEADTPDNFQSRRPNTSFCFLDIRSPGLGDTAMYLCATSRDRGSGANYGYTFGSGTRLTVV.

A few counts support this clonotype. The gene calls are TRBV10-3 and TRBJ2-1; D may be TRBD2 (6 bases). CDR3 size: 15 residues. Trimming pared 5 bases from V and 5 bases from J, leaving 16 bases between. The germline V gene has CDR1 ENHRY and CDR2 SYGVKD. CDR3 sequence (DNA): TGTGCCATCAGTACCGCCAGGGCGGGAAACAATGAGCAGTTCTTC. It specifies CAISTARAGNNEQFF.

The chain has TRBV4-3 and TRBJ1-4; D is undetermined. Trimming removed 0 bases from V and 8 bases from J, with 13 bases in between. The CDR3 sequence is 15 residues long. Germline CDR1 and CDR2: LGHNA and YSLEER. CDR3 residues: CASSQDIGDGEKLFF. The DNA for the CDR3 is TGCGCCAGCAGCCAAGATATCGGGGATGGCGAAAAACTGTTTTTT.

This clonotype was seen repeatedly, ten times or more. This chain connects TRBV29-1 to TRBJ2-5, with 10 bases aligning to TRBD1. In germline, CDR1 is SQVTM, CDR2 ANQGSEA. The CDR3 is made up of 15 amino acids. Trimming at V came to 5 bases and at J to 4 bases, leaving 10 bases not matched to a gene. In DNA, the CDR3 is TGCAGCGTTCGAGAGGGGACAGGGGTAGCAGAGACCCAGTACTTC. It yields the protein CSVREGTGVAETQYF.

This clonotype was observed at least ten times. This chain links TRBV7-2 with TRBJ2-4; tentative D call: TRBD2 (6 bases). The CDR3 length is 14 residues. Looked up from germline, CDR1 is SGHTA and CDR2 is FQGNSA. Trimming pared 5 bases from V and 4 bases from J, leaving 12 bases between. CDR3 DNA sequence: TGTGCCAGCAGCCTCTGGGGACTTAAAAACATTCAGTACTTC. This gives the protein CASSLWGLKNIQYF.

This clonotype appeared a few times. The gene calls are TRBV5-6 and TRBJ2-1; D is unresolved. Trimming left V 3 bases short and J 4 bases short, with 5 bases between. The CDR3 is 12 amino acids. The V gene's germline CDR1 is SGHDT and CDR2 YYEEEE. The CDR3 sequence is CASSSGYNEQFF. Here the CDR3 DNA reads TGTGCCAGCAGCTCCGGTTACAATGAGCAGTTCTTC.

The gene calls are TRBV29-1 and TRBJ2-5, with 11 bases matching TRBD2. The CDR3 totals 15 residues. CDR1 SQVTM and CDR2 ANQGSEA come from the germline V gene. V dropped 6 bases and J dropped 7; count of bases not matched to a gene: 13. CDR3 in amino acids: CSVGDSGGAIRTQYF. The CDR3 coding sequence is TGCAGCGTGGGAGATAGCGGGGGGGCCATCCGGACCCAGTACTTC. The variable domain in full, completed from reference TRBV29-1 and TRBJ2-5, reads SAVISQKPSRDICQRGTSLTIQCQVDSQVTMMFWYRQQPGQSLTLIATANQGSEATYESGFVIDKFPISRPNLTFSTLTVSNMSPEDSSIYLCSVGDSGGAIRTQYFGPGTRLLVL.

The table lists this clonotype with many counts. This chain's CDR3 is CASSPGDSRSGANVLTF. CDR3 nucleotides: TGTGCCAGCAGCCCCGGTGATAGCAGAAGCGGGGCCAACGTCCTGACTTTC. The J gene is TRBJ2-6, the V gene TRBV12-3 or TRBV12-4; D remains ambiguous. The length of the CDR3 is 17 residues. The V and J ends lost 6 bases and 4 bases respectively, with 19 bases between them.

This clonotype was detected only a few times. The CDR3 spells CAWRKYGQGRGQPQHF. CDR3 in DNA: TGTGCCTGGAGGAAGTACGGACAGGGAAGGGGTCAGCCCCAGCATTTT. V is TRBV30 and J is TRBJ1-5; 8 bases map to TRBD1. Germline-derived CDR1 and CDR2 are GTSNPN and SVGIG (reference sequence). This CDR3 comprises 16 residues. Trimming removed 3 bases from V and 6 bases from J; junction bases left unmatched: 13.

The V call is TRBV7-2, the J call TRBJ2-5; TRBD1 agrees at 9 bases. The V gene's germline CDR1 is SGHTA and CDR2 FQGNSA. This CDR3 comprises 13 residues. V lost 3 bases and J lost 13; bases outside the gene matches: 9. Here the CDR3 DNA reads TGTGCCAGCAGCTTGACCGGGACAGGGTTGCCGTACTTC. Protein product: CASSLTGTGLPYF.